This T cell receptor (beta chain) was retrieved from a study of TIL therapy for anti-PD-1-resistant metastatic lung cancer. Documented time point: pre-treatment sample, taken before nivolumab and TIL therapy. This clone appeared once. Sequencing used immunoSEQ v3. Survey-level samples got 2 million or so read pairs; deep-level samples got roughly 5-6.5 million. Produced via immunoSEQ multiplex PCR; TCRdb's table is partial and in-frame only. Of 50,000 to 65,000 clones listed, 81% are singletons. Source: blood, taken at baseline. The clonotype was recovered from a person aged 25-85 years with non-small cell lung cancer.

The CDR3 loop is CASTISPHLGEKLFF. The CDR3 DNA reads as TGTGCCAGCACCATATCCCCACATTTGGGGGAAAAACTGTTTTTT. The chain is built from TRBV5-5 and TRBJ1-4, with D unresolved. Between the trimmed V and J ends, which lost 6 bases and 8 bases, there was a span of 20 bases. This CDR3 has 15 amino acids. Germline lookup yields CDR1 SGHKS and CDR2 YYEKEE (reference sequence).